This TCR beta chain was profiled in a study of T cell repertoires in cytomegalovirus infection. Remarks on this clonotype: Its antigen remains unidentified.

TCRdb independently ran MiXCR on the reads; one entry per CDR3 protein. The sample holds around 290,000 distinct CDR3 sequences, 25% seen once. The CDR3 covers 13 residues. V was clipped by 6 bases and J by 2 bases; unmatched bases: 2. General study findings and limits: Carriage of CMV together with the relevant HLA was identifiable through cumulative public TCR beta family frequency.

The rearrangement uses TRBV12-3 or TRBV12-4 and TRBJ2-3, with TRBD1 matching 7 bases. Sequenced: PBMCs. The receptor's source is a human donor in good health (CMV status not recorded). Some clones in this sample may be carry-over from other donors' samples. As DNA, the CDR3 is TGTGCCAGCAGGGGACAGATCACAGATACGCAGTATTTT. As protein: CASRGQITDTQYF.